This T cell receptor beta chain was observed in a study of blood T cell repertoires in COVID-19. Study in general: Collection of acute and convalescent COVID-19 samples took place in the United States, Italy and Spain. In each case, the material was cDNA or gDNA derived from T cells, B-cell-depleted T cells, or PBMCs.

Individuals drawn from around 25 US areas were about 18 to 100 years old. Cohorts were based on clinical histories the participants reported. CDR1 SGHKS and CDR2 YYEKEE come from the germline V gene (reference sequence). With V trimmed by 4 bases and J by 6 bases, 15 bases remained unmatched. CDR3 size: 17 residues. This clone occurred a few times. Here immunoSEQ multiplex PCR was the method, and the copy in TCRdb shows in-frame clones only, minus some. The sample has a few hundred thousand clones; approximately 86% are singletons. The V and J genes are TRBV5-5 and TRBJ2-2; 7 bases line up with TRBD1. The receptor was derived from a middle-aged woman with acute COVID-19. Sequencing was performed on PBMCs or T cells enriched from blood (not recorded which). The CDR3 here is CASSLQQTGSGPGELFF. The CDR3 bases are TGTGCCAGCAGCCTCCAACAGACAGGGTCGGGCCCCGGGGAGCTGTTTTTT.